Listed here are 26 T cell receptor beta chains from one sample, sequenced in a study of OX40 agonist ivuxolimab in advanced cancers. Libraries were prepared by immunoSEQ multiplex PCR; TCRdb keeps only in-frame clonotypes and omits some of them. Seen here are 15,000 to 20,000 clones, 76% observed once, and the top ten hold under 55%. The specimen comprised CD4+ or CD8+ T cells sorted from blood, sampled in a trial of the OX40 agonist ivuxolimab. The receptors originated from an adult with an advanced solid tumor such as melanoma, head and neck, liver or kidney cancer.

The chain employs TRBV4-3 and TRBJ1-3, with a tentative D call TRBD1 (5 bases). V was shortened by 0 bases and J by 0 bases, with 9 bases between the two germline ends. Germline V gives CDR1 LGHNA, CDR2 YSLEER. The CDR3 is 16 residues long. CDR3 sequence: CASSQDRDHSGNTIYF. The CDR3 region has the DNA TGCGCCAGCAGCCAAGACCGGGACCACTCTGGAAACACCATATATTTT.

This chain links TRBV19 with TRBJ1-5, with D unresolved. The CDR3 contains 15 residues. Germline loops: CDR1 LNHDA, CDR2 SQIVND (reference sequence). V was pared by 3 bases and J by 0 bases, with 9 bases between. CDR3 residues: CASSIWGSSNQPQHF. CDR3 in DNA: TGTGCCAGTAGTATTTGGGGTTCTAGCAATCAGCCCCAGCATTTT.

The chain joins TRBV9 to TRBJ1-3, with D unclear. The V end lost 0 bases, the J end lost 4 bases, and 8 bases lay between the germline ends. Per the germline V gene, CDR1 is SGDLS and CDR2 is YYNGEE. CDR3 length equals 14 residues. This CDR3 reads CASSVDRAGNTIYF. The CDR3 nucleotides are TGTGCCAGCAGCGTAGACCGGGCCGGAAACACCATATATTTT.

The chain has TRBV9 and TRBJ2-3, with D perhaps TRBD2 (7 bases). Germline V gene lookup returns CDR1 SGDLS and CDR2 YYNGEE. V was pared by 3 bases and J by 1 base, with 12 bases between. The CDR3 runs 15 residues. This chain's CDR3 is CASSGQGRGTDTQYF. CDR3 nucleotides: TGTGCCAGCAGCGGTCAGGGGAGGGGCACAGATACGCAGTATTTT.

In its sample, this clone was seen once. The rearrangement uses TRBV9 and TRBJ2-7; D is possibly TRBD2 (5 bases). The CDR3 is 14 residues long. Germline V gives CDR1 SGDLS, CDR2 YYNGEE. Trimming took off 0 bases at V and 7 bases at J, with 14 bases between the two ends. The CDR3 DNA reads TGTGCCAGCAGCGTAGCTTCAGGAGGACGGGAGCAGTACTTC. Protein: CASSVASGGREQYF.

The chain carries TRBV9 and TRBJ1-4; TRBD1 aligns across 8 bases. With V trimmed by 0 bases and J by 5 bases, 0 bases remained unmatched. The CDR3 has 14 amino acids. Germline CDR1 is SGDLS and CDR2 is YYNGEE. The chain's CDR3 is CASSVGDRNEKLFF. CDR3 bases: TGTGCCAGCAGCGTAGGGGACAGGAATGAAAAACTGTTTTTT.

This clone was recorded a few times. The J gene is TRBJ2-1, the V gene TRBV9, with D possibly being TRBD1 (5 bases). V dropped 3 bases and J dropped 8 bases, with 21 bases sitting between them. Germline V CDR1 and CDR2: SGDLS, YYNGEE. This CDR3 comprises 16 residues. CDR3 loop: CASSERMGQGVDEQFF. In DNA, the CDR3 is TGTGCCAGCAGCGAACGTATGGGCCAGGGTGTGGATGAGCAGTTCTTC. Based on the CDR3 plus reference TRBV9 and TRBJ2-1, the full variable domain is DSGVTQTPKHLITATGQRVTLRCSPRSGDLSVYWYQQSLDQGLQFLIQYYNGEERAKGNILERFSAQQFPDLHSELNLSSLELGDSALYFCASSERMGQGVDEQFFGPGTRLTVL.

The chain carries TRBV6-1 and TRBJ2-4; D gene unclear. Germline-derived CDR1 and CDR2 are MNHNS and SASEGT. The CDR3 contains 17 residues. V lost 0 bases to trimming and J lost 0 bases, with 12 bases between them. CDR3 coding DNA: TGTGCCAGCAGTGAAGCGGCCGGCAAACTAGCCAAAAACATTCAGTACTTC. This encodes CASSEAAGKLAKNIQYF.

The chain recombines TRBV7-9 with TRBJ2-7; 13 bases align to TRBD2. The CDR3 totals 15 residues. The trim removed 5 bases at V and 4 bases at J, leaving 5 bases unmatched. Per the germline V gene, CDR1 is SEHNR and CDR2 is FQNEAQ (reference sequence). As DNA, the CDR3 is TGTGCCAGCAGCCAAGGGACTAGCGGGACGTACGAGCAGTACTTC. Its protein is CASSQGTSGTYEQYF.

The V call is TRBV7-6, the J call TRBJ1-4, with D possibly TRBD1 on 6 matching bases. Germline values: CDR1 SGHVS, CDR2 FNYEAQ. This CDR3 has 16 amino acids. With 5 bases removed from V and 2 bases from J, the gap between germline ends came to 15 bases. The CDR3 DNA follows: TGTGCCAGCAGCCCCTGGTCGGGGGCTACTAATGAAAAACTGTTTTTT. The encoded protein is CASSPWSGATNEKLFF.

The chain has TRBV7-2 and TRBJ2-1, with D possibly called TRBD1 or TRBD2 (6 bases each). The CDR3 runs to 16 residues. Germline CDR1 and CDR2: SGHTA and FQGNSA. Trimming left V 5 bases short and J 6 bases short, with 20 bases between. The CDR3 region has the DNA TGTGCCAGCAGCGCCTATATCTCCGGGGGCGCCAATGAGCAGTTCTTC. This gives the protein CASSAYISGGANEQFF.

The chain uses TRBV13 and TRBJ2-3; tentatively, D is TRBD1 or TRBD2 (5 bases each). The ends were cut back, 5 bases at V and 1 base at J, with 16 bases in the middle. The CDR3 has 16 amino acids. Per the germline V gene, CDR1 is PRHDT and CDR2 is FYEKMQ (reference sequence). The CDR3 reads CASSPVGRGRTDTQYF. CDR3 sequence (DNA): TGTGCCAGCAGCCCAGTGGGTCGGGGACGCACAGATACGCAGTATTTT. The full variable domain, its missing parts supplied by reference TRBV13 and TRBJ2-3, is AAGVIQSPRHLIKEKRETATLKCYPIPRHDTVYWYQQGPGQDPQFLISFYEKMQSDKGSIPDRFSAQQFSDYHSELNMSSLELGDSALYFCASSPVGRGRTDTQYFGPGTRLTVL.

Notes on this clone: Germline is not matched at one junction end, which may reflect a read error. This chain joins TRBV13 and TRBJ2-2; D gene unclear. Germline V gene sequence: CDR1 PRHDT, CDR2 FYEKMQ (reference sequence). The CDR3 has 14 amino acids. CDR3 in amino acids: CASSLAQNSGELFF. The CDR3 DNA reads TGTGCCAGCAGCTTAGCCCAGAACTCCGGGGAGCTGTTTTTT.

The chain carries TRBV14 and TRBJ2-1; 11 nucleotides align to TRBD2. The CDR3 spans 17 residues. In germline, CDR1 is SGHDN, CDR2 FVKESK. V lost 4 bases, J lost 2 bases, and 7 bases stayed unmatched. The CDR3 is CASSPPGTSGPYNEQFF. CDR3 coding DNA: TGTGCCAGCAGCCCCCCGGGGACTAGCGGACCCTACAATGAGCAGTTCTTC.

This clone was found a few times. This chain uses TRBV5-8 with TRBJ2-5; D possibly corresponds to TRBD2 (6 bases). The germline V and J ends were trimmed by 3 bases and 5 bases, with 17 bases remaining between them. Germline loops: CDR1 SGHTS, CDR2 YDEGEE. The CDR3 extends over 15 amino acids. The CDR3 loop reads CASSSPGLRTETQYF. CDR3 DNA: TGTGCCAGCAGCTCCCCGGGACTCCGGACGGAGACCCAGTACTTC.

This clone was recorded only once. CDR3 amino acids: CAISEAASGRYEQYF. The CDR3, as DNA: TGTGCCATCAGTGAGGCGGCTAGCGGGAGATACGAGCAGTACTTC. This chain uses TRBV10-3 with TRBJ2-5; 10 nucleotides match TRBD2. The end of the DNA is better explained by TRBJ2-7, so the J call may be wrong. Germline V gene lookup returns CDR1 ENHRY and CDR2 SYGVKD. CDR3 length: 15 amino acids.

This clone has just one count. The chain combines TRBV6-1 with TRBJ1-1; D is unresolved. The CDR3 extends over 12 amino acids. V lost 10 bases, J lost 4 bases, and 13 bases lay in between. Germline lookup yields CDR1 MNHNS and CDR2 SASEGT. CDR3 sequence: CATTVGLTEAFF. In DNA form, the CDR3 reads TGTGCCACCACAGTTGGTCTCACTGAAGCTTTCTTT.

The rearrangement links TRBV5-6 to TRBJ1-1; weak D call: TRBD1 (6 bases). Germline lookup yields CDR1 SGHDT and CDR2 YYEEEE. The V end was cut by 5 bases, the J end by 1 base, with 9 bases between. The CDR3 runs to 13 residues. The CDR3 nucleotides are TGTGCCAGCAGTGAACAGGGGAACACTGAAGCTTTCTTT. Translated: CASSEQGNTEAFF.

The chain recombines TRBV28 with TRBJ2-3; TRBD1 is a possible D gene (6 bases). Germline loops: CDR1 MDHEN, CDR2 SYDVKM. Trimming left V 5 bases short and J 5 bases short, with 14 bases between. This CDR3 contains 14 residues. The CDR3 loop is CASSKQDSLDTQYF. For the CDR3, the DNA is TGTGCCAGCAGTAAACAGGACAGCTTAGATACGCAGTATTTT.

The chain employs TRBV7-9 and TRBJ2-7; no firm D call. Trimming left V 5 bases short and J 0 bases short, with 14 bases between. Per germline, CDR1 SEHNR and CDR2 FQNEAQ (reference sequence). This CDR3 is built from 15 residues. The CDR3 sequence is CASSEASLASYEQYF. The CDR3 coding sequence is TGTGCCAGCAGCGAGGCCAGCCTGGCCTCCTACGAGCAGTACTTC.

This chain links TRBV18 with TRBJ2-3; D is perhaps TRBD1 or TRBD2 (6 bases each). Germline V gene data show CDR1 as KGHSH and CDR2 as LQKENI. Trimming left V 3 bases short and J 6 bases short, with 19 bases between. The CDR3 consists of 16 residues. CDR3 DNA sequence: TGTGCCAGCTCACCCCGAGAAAGGGGGGTTGGGGATACGCAGTATTTT. Its protein product is CASSPRERGVGDTQYF.

This clone was recorded only once. The chain joins TRBV5-6 to TRBJ1-2; TRBD1 is a possible D gene (5 bases). CDR1 and CDR2 from the germline V gene are SGHDT and YYEEEE. The CDR3 runs 15 residues. Trimming stripped 3 bases from V and 5 bases from J, with 17 bases between. This chain's CDR3 is CASSSRQTVYYGYTF. The CDR3 DNA reads TGTGCCAGCAGCTCACGACAGACAGTTTATTATGGCTACACCTTC.

There are a few counts of this clone. One end of the junction varies from germline; a read error may be responsible. The rearrangement uses TRBV7-7 and TRBJ2-6; 10 bases are shared with TRBD1. The germline gives CDR1 SSHAT, CDR2 FNYEAQ (reference sequence). The CDR3 length is 17 residues. The CDR3 region is CASSWPDRGMEHNVLTF. DNA for the CDR3: TGTGCTAGCAGCTGGCCGGACAGGGGGATGGAGCACAACGTCCTGACTTTC.

The chain is built from TRBV4-2 and TRBJ2-4; tentatively, D is TRBD2 (6 bases). The germline CDR1 and CDR2 sequences are LGHNA and YNFKEQ. The CDR3 runs to 13 residues. Trimming removed 1 base from V and 7 bases from J, with 8 bases in between. The CDR3 region is CASSQGGDNIQYF. For the CDR3, the DNA is TGTGCCAGCAGCCAAGGGGGGGATAACATTCAGTACTTC.

This clone was found once. V is TRBV27 and J is TRBJ1-4, with TRBD1 identical over 9 bases. Trimming cost V 6 bases and J 5 bases; bases outside gene matches: 7. The CDR3 extends over 15 amino acids. Germline V lookup: CDR1 MNHEY, CDR2 SMNVEV (reference sequence). The CDR3 sequence is CASRIIGQGNEKLFF. The CDR3 bases are TGTGCCAGCAGAATTATCGGACAGGGGAATGAAAAACTGTTTTTT.

V is TRBV27 and J is TRBJ2-7; 8 positions agree with TRBD1. Losses at the gene ends were 6 bases for V and 2 bases for J; bases not matched to a gene: 12. CDR3 length equals 16 residues. Germline V gene data show CDR1 as MNHEY and CDR2 as SMNVEV (reference sequence). CDR3 region: CASSPPPGQATYEQYF. In nucleotides, the CDR3 is TGTGCCAGCAGCCCCCCCCCGGGACAGGCGACCTACGAGCAGTACTTC.